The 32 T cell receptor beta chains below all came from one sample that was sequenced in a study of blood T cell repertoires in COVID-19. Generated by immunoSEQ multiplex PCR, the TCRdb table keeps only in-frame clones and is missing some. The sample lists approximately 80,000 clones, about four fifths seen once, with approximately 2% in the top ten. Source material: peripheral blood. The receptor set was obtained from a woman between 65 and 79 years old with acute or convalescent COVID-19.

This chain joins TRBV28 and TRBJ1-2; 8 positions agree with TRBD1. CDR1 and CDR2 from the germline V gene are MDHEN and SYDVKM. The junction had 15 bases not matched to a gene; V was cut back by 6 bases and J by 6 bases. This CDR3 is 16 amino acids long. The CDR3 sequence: CASSRKFRTGKNGYTF. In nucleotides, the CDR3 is TGTGCCAGCAGCCGTAAATTTAGGACAGGGAAGAATGGCTACACCTTC.

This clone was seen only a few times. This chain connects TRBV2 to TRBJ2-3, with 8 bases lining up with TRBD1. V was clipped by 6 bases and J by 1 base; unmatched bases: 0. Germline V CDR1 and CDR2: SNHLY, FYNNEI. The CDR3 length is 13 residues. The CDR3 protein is CASRGQGTDTQYF. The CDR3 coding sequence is TGTGCCAGCAGGGGACAGGGCACAGATACGCAGTATTTT.

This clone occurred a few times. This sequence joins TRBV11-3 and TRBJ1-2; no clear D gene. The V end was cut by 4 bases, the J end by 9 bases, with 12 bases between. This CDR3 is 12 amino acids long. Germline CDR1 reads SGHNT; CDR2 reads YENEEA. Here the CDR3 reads CASSSSGGSYTF. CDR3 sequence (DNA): TGTGCCAGCAGCTCCAGTGGTGGCAGCTACACCTTC.

The CDR3 nucleotides are TGTGCCAGCAGTAAAGACAGAGACTATGGCTACACCTTC. It specifies CASSKDRDYGYTF. The chain uses TRBV5-4 and TRBJ1-2; the D gene is possibly TRBD1 (5 bases). The CDR3 is 13 amino acids. The V end lost 5 bases, the J end lost 3 bases, and 11 bases lay between the germline ends. The germline gives CDR1 SGHNT, CDR2 YYREEE (reference sequence). Drawing the rest from reference TRBV5-4 and TRBJ1-2, the complete variable domain is ETGVTQSPTHLIKTRGQQVTLRCSSQSGHNTVSWYQQALGQGPQFIFQYYREEENGRGNFPPRFSGLQFPNYSSELNVNALELDDSALYLCASSKDRDYGYTFGSGTRLTVV.

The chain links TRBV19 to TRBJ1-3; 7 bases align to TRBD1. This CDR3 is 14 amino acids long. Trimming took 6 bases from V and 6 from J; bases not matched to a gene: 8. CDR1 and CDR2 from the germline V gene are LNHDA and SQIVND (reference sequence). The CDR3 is CASSETGSENTIYF. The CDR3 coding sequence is TGTGCCAGTAGCGAGACAGGGTCGGAAAACACCATATATTTT.

In nucleotides, the CDR3 is TGTGCCACCAGCCGGACAGTCTCTGGAAACACCATATATTTT. Translation: CATSRTVSGNTIYF. The chain employs TRBV15 and TRBJ1-3, with a tentative D call TRBD1 (6 bases). Looked up from germline, CDR1 is LNHNV and CDR2 is YYDKDF (reference sequence). The CDR3 consists of 14 residues. V lost 5 bases, J lost 0 bases, and 8 bases lay in between.

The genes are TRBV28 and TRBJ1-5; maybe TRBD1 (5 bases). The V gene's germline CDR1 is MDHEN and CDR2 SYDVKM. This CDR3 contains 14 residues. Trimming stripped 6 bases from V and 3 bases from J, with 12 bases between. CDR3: CASSGTVPNQPQHF. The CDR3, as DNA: TGTGCCAGCAGCGGGACTGTCCCCAATCAGCCCCAGCATTTT.

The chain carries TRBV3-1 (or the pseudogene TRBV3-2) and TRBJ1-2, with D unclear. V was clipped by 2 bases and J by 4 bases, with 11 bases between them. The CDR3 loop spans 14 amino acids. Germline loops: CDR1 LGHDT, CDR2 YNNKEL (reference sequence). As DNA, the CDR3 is TGTGCCAGCAGCCAAACCGGACTCCGCTATGGCTACACCTTC. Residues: CASSQTGLRYGYTF.

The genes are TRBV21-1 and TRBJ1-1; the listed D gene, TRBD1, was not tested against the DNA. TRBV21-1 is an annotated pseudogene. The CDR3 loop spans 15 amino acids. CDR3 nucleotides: TGTGCCAGCAGCCTCCGGACAGATATCGGCACTGAAGCTTTCTTT. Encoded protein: CASSLRTDIGTEAFF.

The CDR3 nucleotides are TGTGCCAGCAGCTTAGCGGGGGGGAGCTCCTACAATGAGCAGTTCTTC. Amino acids: CASSLAGGSSYNEQFF. This rearrangement joins TRBV3-1 (or the pseudogene TRBV3-2) to TRBJ2-1, with 11 nucleotides matching TRBD2. The ends lost 5 bases at V and 0 bases at J; junction bases unmatched: 3. This CDR3 has 16 residues. Germline CDR1 and CDR2: LGHDT and YNNKEL (reference sequence).

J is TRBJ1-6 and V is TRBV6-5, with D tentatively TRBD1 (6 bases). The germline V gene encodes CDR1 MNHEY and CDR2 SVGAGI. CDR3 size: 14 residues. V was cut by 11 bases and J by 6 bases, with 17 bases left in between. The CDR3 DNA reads TGTGCCTCCTCCTGGGGGCAGTCTAATTCACCCCTCCACTTT. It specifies CASSWGQSNSPLHF.

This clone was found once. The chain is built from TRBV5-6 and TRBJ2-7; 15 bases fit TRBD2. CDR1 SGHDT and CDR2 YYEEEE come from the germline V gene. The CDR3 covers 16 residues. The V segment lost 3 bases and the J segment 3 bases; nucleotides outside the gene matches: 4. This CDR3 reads CASSSPGLAGGYEQYF. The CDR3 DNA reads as TGTGCCAGCAGCTCTCCGGGACTAGCGGGGGGCTACGAGCAGTACTTC.

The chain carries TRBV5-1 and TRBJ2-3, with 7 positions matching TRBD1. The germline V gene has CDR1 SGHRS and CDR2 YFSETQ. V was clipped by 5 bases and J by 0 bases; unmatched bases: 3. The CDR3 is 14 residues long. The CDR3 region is CASSDRVSTDTQYF. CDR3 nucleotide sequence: TGCGCCAGCAGTGACAGGGTTAGCACAGATACGCAGTATTTT.

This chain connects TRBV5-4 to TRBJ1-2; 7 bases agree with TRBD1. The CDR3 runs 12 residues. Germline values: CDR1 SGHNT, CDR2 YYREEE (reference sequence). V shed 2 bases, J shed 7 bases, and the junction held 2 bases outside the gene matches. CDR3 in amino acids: CASSLAGGGYTF. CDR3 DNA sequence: TGTGCCAGCAGCTTAGCAGGGGGTGGCTACACCTTC.

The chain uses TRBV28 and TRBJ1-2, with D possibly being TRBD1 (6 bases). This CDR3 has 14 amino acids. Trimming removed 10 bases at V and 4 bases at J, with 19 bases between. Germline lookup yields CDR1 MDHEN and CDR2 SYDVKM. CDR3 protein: CATLLQGSGYGYTF. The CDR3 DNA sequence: TGTGCCACCCTACTCCAGGGGAGCGGCTATGGCTACACCTTC.

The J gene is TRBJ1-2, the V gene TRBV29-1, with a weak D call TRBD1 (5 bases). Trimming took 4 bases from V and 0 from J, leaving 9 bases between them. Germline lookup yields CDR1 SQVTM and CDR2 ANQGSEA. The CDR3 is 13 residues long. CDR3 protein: CSVGQNPNYGYTF. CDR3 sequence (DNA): TGCAGCGTTGGACAGAATCCTAACTATGGCTACACCTTC.

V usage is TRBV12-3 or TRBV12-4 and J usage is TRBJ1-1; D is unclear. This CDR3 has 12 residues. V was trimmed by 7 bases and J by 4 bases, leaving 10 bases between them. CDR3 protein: CASTVIGTEAFF. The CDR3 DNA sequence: TGTGCCAGCACCGTAATCGGCACTGAAGCTTTCTTT.

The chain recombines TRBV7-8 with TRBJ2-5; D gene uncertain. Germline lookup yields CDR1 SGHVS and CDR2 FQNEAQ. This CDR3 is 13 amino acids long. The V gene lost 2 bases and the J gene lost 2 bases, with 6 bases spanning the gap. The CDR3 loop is CASSLFQQETQYF. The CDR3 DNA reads TGTGCCAGCAGCTTATTTCAGCAAGAGACCCAGTACTTC.

The CDR3 region is CASSWTDEREQYF. The DNA for the CDR3 is TGTGCCAGCAGTTGGACAGACGAGCGCGAGCAGTACTTC. The V call is TRBV4-2, the J call TRBJ2-7, with D possibly TRBD1 on 6 matching bases. The V end lost 6 bases, the J end lost 6 bases, and 15 bases lay between the germline ends. CDR1 is LGHNA and CDR2 is YNFKEQ in the germline V gene. This CDR3 region has 13 residues.

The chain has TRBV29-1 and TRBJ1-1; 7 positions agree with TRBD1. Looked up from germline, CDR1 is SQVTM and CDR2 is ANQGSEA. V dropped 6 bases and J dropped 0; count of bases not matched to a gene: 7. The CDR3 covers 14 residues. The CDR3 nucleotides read TGCAGCGTGAAGACAGGGAGCATGAACACTGAAGCTTTCTTT. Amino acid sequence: CSVKTGSMNTEAFF.

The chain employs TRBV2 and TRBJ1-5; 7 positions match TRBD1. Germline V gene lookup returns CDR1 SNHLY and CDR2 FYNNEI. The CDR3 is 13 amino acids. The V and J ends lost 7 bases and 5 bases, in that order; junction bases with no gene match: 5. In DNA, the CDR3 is TGTGCCAGCATGGGGACAGCCGATCAGCCCCAGCATTTT. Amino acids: CASMGTADQPQHF.

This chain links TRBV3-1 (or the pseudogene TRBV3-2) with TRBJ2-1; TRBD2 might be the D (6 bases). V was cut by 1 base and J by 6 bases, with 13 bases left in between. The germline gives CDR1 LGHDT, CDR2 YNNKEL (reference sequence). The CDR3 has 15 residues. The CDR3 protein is CASSQVGGGINEQFF. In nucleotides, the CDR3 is TGTGCCAGCAGCCAAGTAGGTGGGGGGATCAATGAGCAGTTCTTC.

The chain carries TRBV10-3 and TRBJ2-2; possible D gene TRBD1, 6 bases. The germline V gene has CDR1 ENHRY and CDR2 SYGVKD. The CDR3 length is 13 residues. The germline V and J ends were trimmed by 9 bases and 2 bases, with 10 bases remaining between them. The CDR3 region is CAIGTPNTGELFF. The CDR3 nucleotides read TGTGCCATAGGGACACCAAACACCGGGGAGCTGTTTTTT.

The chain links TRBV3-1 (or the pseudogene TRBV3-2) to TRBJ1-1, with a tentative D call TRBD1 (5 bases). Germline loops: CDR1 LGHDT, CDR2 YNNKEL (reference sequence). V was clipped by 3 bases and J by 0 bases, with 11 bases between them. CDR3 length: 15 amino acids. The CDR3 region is CASSQPGLMNTEAFF. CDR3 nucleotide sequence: TGTGCCAGCAGCCAGCCAGGGCTCATGAACACTGAAGCTTTCTTT.

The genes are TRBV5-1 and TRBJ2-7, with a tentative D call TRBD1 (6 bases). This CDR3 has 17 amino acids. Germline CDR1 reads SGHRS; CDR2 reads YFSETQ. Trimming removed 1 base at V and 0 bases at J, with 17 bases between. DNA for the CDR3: TGCGCCAGCAGCTTGCGGACGGACAGCCAGAGCTCCTACGAGCAGTACTTC. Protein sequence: CASSLRTDSQSSYEQYF.

In DNA form, the CDR3 reads TGTGCCTGGAGACCTATAACAGTAGGCTCTGGAAACACCATATATTTT. Amino acid sequence: CAWRPITVGSGNTIYF. The chain carries TRBV30 and TRBJ1-3; the D is unclear. Germline CDR1 reads GTSNPN; CDR2 reads SVGIG (reference sequence). V shed 3 bases and J shed 0 bases, with 15 bases lying between them. The CDR3 covers 16 residues.

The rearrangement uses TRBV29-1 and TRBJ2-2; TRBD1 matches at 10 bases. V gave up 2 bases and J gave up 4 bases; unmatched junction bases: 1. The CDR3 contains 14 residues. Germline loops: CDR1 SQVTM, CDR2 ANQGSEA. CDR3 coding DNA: TGCAGCGTTGAAAGGGACAGGGGCACCGGGGAGCTGTTTTTT. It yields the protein CSVERDRGTGELFF.

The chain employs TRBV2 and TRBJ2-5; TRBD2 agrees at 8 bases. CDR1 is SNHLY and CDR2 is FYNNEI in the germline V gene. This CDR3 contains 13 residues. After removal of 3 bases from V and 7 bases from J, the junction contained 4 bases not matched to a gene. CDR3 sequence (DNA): TGTGCCAGCAGTGAGGGTCGGGGGGGGACCCAGTACTTC. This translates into CASSEGRGGTQYF.

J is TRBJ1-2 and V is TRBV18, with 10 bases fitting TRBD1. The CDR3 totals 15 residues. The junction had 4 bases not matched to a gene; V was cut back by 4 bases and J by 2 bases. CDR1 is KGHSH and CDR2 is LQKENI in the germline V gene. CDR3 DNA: TGTGCCAGCTCACTAGACAGGGGGCGCAACTATGGCTACACCTTC. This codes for CASSLDRGRNYGYTF.

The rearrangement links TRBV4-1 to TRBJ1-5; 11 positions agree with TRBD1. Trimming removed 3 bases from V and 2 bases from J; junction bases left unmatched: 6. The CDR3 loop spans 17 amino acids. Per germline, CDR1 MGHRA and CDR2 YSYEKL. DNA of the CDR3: TGCGCCAGCAGCCACCCCGGGACAGGGGGTCGCAATCAGCCCCAGCATTTT. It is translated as CASSHPGTGGRNQPQHF.

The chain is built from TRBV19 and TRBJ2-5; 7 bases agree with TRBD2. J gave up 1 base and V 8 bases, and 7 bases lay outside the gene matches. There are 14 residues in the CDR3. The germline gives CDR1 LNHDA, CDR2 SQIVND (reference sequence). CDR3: CASGLDGFQETQYF. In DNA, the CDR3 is TGTGCCAGTGGACTAGACGGTTTCCAAGAGACCCAGTACTTC.

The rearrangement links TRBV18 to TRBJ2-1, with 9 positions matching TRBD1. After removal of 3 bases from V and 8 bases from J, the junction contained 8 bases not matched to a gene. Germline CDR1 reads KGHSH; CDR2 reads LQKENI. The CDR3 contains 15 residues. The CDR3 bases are TGTGCCAGCTCACCGGGACAGGGTGGGAGAGATGAGCAGTTCTTC. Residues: CASSPGQGGRDEQFF.